Presented here are 8 T cell receptor beta chains from one specimen sequenced in a study of Ad26.COV2.S vaccination and SARS-CoV-2 variants. Noted treatment: some 19 received Ad26.COV2.S at low or high dose, single or two shots; about 5 received placebo; per-sample allocation not given. The samples date from day 63 after the first vaccine or placebo injection. Data came from immunoSEQ multiplex PCR; TCRdb stores just in-frame clones and leaves some out. The repertoire holds approximately 350,000 clones, roughly 84% seen once, with about 3.4% in the top ten. The sequences come from peripheral blood, collected in a trial of Ad26.COV2.S vaccine versus placebo. The origin of the receptors is a person aged 18 to 65 who received the Ad26.COV2.S COVID-19 vaccine or a placebo.

The rearrangement links TRBV7-3 to TRBJ2-1, with 12 bases lining up with TRBD2. The germline CDR1 and CDR2 sequences are SGHTA and FQGTGA. Germline trimming cut 5 bases from V and 8 bases from J; bases unmatched to any gene: 7. CDR3 size: 15 residues. DNA for the CDR3: TGTGCCAGCAGCCCCGGACTAGCGGGGTTCGATGAGCAGTTCTTC. Amino acids: CASSPGLAGFDEQFF.

The chain is built from TRBV7-8 and TRBJ1-2; D unresolved. Trimming removed 5 bases at V and 5 bases at J, with 18 bases between. The CDR3 runs to 15 residues. The germline gives CDR1 SGHVS, CDR2 FQNEAQ. This CDR3 is CASSLTPTTLYGYTF. The CDR3 DNA follows: TGTGCCAGCAGCCTAACCCCGACGACCCTGTATGGCTACACCTTC.

The CDR3 nucleotides are TGTGCCAGCAGCTTAATACTCGGTGGTACAGATACGCAGTATTTT. Its translation is CASSLILGGTDTQYF. The V call is TRBV7-2, the J call TRBJ2-3; unclear D gene. Germline V gene lookup returns CDR1 SGHTA and CDR2 FQGNSA. The CDR3 has 15 amino acids. V was trimmed by 2 bases and J by 3 bases, leaving 12 bases between them.

This rearrangement joins TRBV5-1 to TRBJ2-1; the D gene is possibly TRBD1 (5 bases). The CDR3 contains 14 residues. Germline V CDR1 and CDR2: SGHRS, YFSETQ. V lost 0 bases, J lost 6 bases, and 10 bases lay in between. CDR3 in DNA: TGCGCCAGCAGCTTGGAGGCCAGGGCCAATGAGCAGTTCTTC. This encodes CASSLEARANEQFF.

This clone occurred a few times. The CDR3 spells CASSLASQGARGSPLHF. The CDR3 DNA follows: TGCGCCAGCAGCTTGGCCAGTCAGGGGGCGAGAGGTTCACCCCTCCACTTT. The rearrangement joins TRBV5-1 to TRBJ1-6; 8 bases align to TRBD1. CDR1 is SGHRS, CDR2 YFSETQ, per germline. With V trimmed by 0 bases and J by 9 bases, 11 bases remained unmatched. This CDR3 contains 17 residues. The full variable domain, its missing parts supplied by reference TRBV5-1 and TRBJ1-6, is KAGVTQTPRYLIKTRGQQVTLSCSPISGHRSVSWYQQTPGQGLQFLFEYFSETQRNKGNFPGRFSGRQFSNSRSEMNVSTLELGDSALYLCASSLASQGARGSPLHFGNGTRLTVT.

The rearrangement links TRBV11-2 to TRBJ1-1; D remains unclear. The germline V gene encodes CDR1 SGHAT and CDR2 FQNNGV. V lost 1 base and J lost 3, with 9 bases in between. CDR3 length equals 14 residues. For the CDR3, the DNA is TGTGCCAGCAGCTTAGGTCGGAGGGACACTGAAGCTTTCTTT. This codes for CASSLGRRDTEAFF.

The chain links TRBV6-5 to TRBJ1-6; D gene unclear. The V end lost 10 bases, the J end lost 0 bases, and 7 bases lay between the germline ends. CDR3 length: 13 amino acids. The germline V gene encodes CDR1 MNHEY and CDR2 SVGAGI. CDR3 bases: TGTGCCACCTCAAGCTCCTATAATTCACCCCTCCACTTT. This gives the protein CATSSSYNSPLHF.

The chain employs TRBV27 and TRBJ2-7; 8 bases match TRBD2. The junction had 0 bases not matched to a gene; V was cut back by 2 bases and J by 3 bases. CDR1 and CDR2 from the germline V gene are MNHEY and SMNVEV (reference sequence). This CDR3 has 13 amino acids. CDR3 DNA sequence: TGTGCCAGCAGTTTAGCGGGGGGCTACGAGCAGTACTTC. The encoded protein is CASSLAGGYEQYF.